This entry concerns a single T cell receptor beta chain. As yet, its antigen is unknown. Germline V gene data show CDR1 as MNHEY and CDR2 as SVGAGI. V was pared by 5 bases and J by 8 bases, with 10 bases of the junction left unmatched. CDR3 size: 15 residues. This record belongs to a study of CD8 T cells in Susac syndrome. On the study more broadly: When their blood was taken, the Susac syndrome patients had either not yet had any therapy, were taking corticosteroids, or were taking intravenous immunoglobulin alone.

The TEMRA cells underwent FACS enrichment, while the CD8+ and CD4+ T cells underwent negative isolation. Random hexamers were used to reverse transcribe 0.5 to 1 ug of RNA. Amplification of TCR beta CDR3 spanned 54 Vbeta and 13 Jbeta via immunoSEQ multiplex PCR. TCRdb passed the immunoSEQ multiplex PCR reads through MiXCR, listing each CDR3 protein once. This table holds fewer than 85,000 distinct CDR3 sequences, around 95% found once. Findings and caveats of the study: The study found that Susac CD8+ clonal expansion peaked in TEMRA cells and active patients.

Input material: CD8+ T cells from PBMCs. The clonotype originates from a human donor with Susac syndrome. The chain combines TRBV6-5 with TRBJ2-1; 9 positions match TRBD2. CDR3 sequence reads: CASSTYSGSVDEQFF. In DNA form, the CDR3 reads TGTGCCAGCAGTACCTATAGCGGGAGCGTCGATGAGCAGTTCTTC.